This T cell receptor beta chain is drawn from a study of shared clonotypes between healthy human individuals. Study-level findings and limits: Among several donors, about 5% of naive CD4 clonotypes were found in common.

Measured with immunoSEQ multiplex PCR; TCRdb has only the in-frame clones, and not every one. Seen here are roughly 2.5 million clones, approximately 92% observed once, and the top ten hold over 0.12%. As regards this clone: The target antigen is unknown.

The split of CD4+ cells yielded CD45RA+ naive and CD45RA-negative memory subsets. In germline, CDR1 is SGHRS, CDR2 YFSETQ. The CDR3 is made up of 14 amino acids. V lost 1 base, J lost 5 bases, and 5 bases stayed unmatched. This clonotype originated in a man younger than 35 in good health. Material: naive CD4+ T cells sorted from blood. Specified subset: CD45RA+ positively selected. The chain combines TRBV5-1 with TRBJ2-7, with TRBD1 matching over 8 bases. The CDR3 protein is CASSLPADRDEQYF. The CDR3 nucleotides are TGCGCCAGCAGCTTGCCCGCGGACAGGGACGAGCAGTACTTC.